The T cell receptor beta chain described here comes from a study of blood T cells in healthy people across ages. Trimming removed 8 bases from V and 9 bases from J; junction bases left unmatched: 14. Germline V lookup: CDR1 MDHEN, CDR2 SYDVKM. This CDR3 comprises 15 residues. It was with a sample-barcoded 5' primer and a J-beta primer mix that a second PCR of about 6 to 12 cycles was run. Tagging of each cDNA molecule was performed by a template-switch adaptor with 12 random nucleotides. TCRdb passed the 5' RACE reads through MiXCR, listing each CDR3 protein once. This table holds hundreds of thousands of distinct CDR3 sequences, approximately 52% found once.

The chain couples TRBV28 to TRBJ2-1, with TRBD1 matching 9 bases. The sample consisted of blood. The TCR was taken from a woman of 80 years or more in good health. Here the CDR3 reads CASSPGGQGNGEQFF. The CDR3 DNA is TGTGCCAGCTCCCCCGGGGGACAGGGTAACGGTGAGCAGTTCTTC.